This record covers a single T cell receptor beta chain. It has no known antigen specificity. The record has no base qualities; no much larger clone is one base away. The cohort consisted of 666 healthy bone marrow donors. At the time of sampling, every cohort member was nominally healthy, though immune exposures that went unrecorded were likely present. The donor tested CMV seronegative, placing the donor among the 350 or so seronegative members of the cohort. A peripheral blood sample was collected from each donor, and TCR beta sequencing was performed on peripheral blood mononuclear cells. Genomic DNA was extracted from the blood cell samples with the Qiagen DNeasy Blood Extraction Kit. This entry belongs to a study of cytomegalovirus exposure and HLA in healthy donors (TCRdb year 2017). In terms of the full investigation: An earlier analysis of approximately 640 of the donors reported approximately 300 Gb of sequence data and roughly 100 million unique TCR beta sequences from about 200 million T cells. Roughly 300 gigabases of sequencing data and around 88 million unique TCR sequences made up an early release that covered 500 to 700 HLA-typed donors. Of the approximately 400 genotyped donors, around 81% fell in the genetic ancestry cluster associated with self-reported Caucasian donors. The study was designed to test whether signatures of past pathogen exposure could be identified by cataloging public T cell receptors. Using immunosequencing, the study profiled T cell repertoires from 500 to 800 subjects and related those repertoires to cytomegalovirus serostatus. Besides the first cohort of under 700 subjects, a separate validation cohort made up of roughly 120 different subjects was used. To predict cytomegalovirus infection status, the study brought together high-throughput TCR immunosequencing, statistical association of individual TCRs with disease status, and machine learning. A later analysis re-examined previously published TCR beta repertoires from 610 or so donors and added high-resolution HLA genotyping to investigate patterns of TCR occurrence. In the later analysis, no new phenotypic data were used to find candidate immune exposures; instead, reliance was placed on TCR beta sequences and their occurrence across donors. To decide whether each TCR beta V gene segment behaved as functional or pseudogenic, an earlier analysis of approximately 600 of the donors relied on high-throughput TCR beta sequencing. Donor age, sex, ethnicity and CMV serostatus were collected together with the repertoire data. A later genetic analysis took genome-wide SNP genotypes for about 55% of the roughly 700 donors and used that subset as a discovery cohort. All discovery cohort repertoires had been generated on a single sequencing platform. HLA typing included class I and class II loci at four-digit resolution. The number of typed donors differed by locus: about 629-630 for A, B, C, DRB1 and DQB1; 522 for DQA1; some 610 for DPA1; and about 450 for DPB1. Because of strong linkage in the cohort, roughly five DR-DQ haplotypes were treated as single units for association and clustering. Among about 370 genotyped donors of the cohort, an average of roughly 230,000 unique TCR beta nucleotide sequences was sequenced per donor, of which 15% to 20% were non-productive.

The V end gives up 3 bases and the J end 3 bases, leaving 3 bases in the junction not matched to a gene. The CDR3 sequence holds 14 residues, the cysteine and phenylalanine included. Only the CDR3 DNA is retained, 42 bases long and in frame from the first base. CDR1 and CDR2 were assigned from the germline V gene as KGHSH and LQKENI. Points the paper makes about the study in general: Because some donors lacked HLA typing at each locus, the association tests relied only on the typed subset. In a later analysis, TCR association rates were found to vary across HLA loci, with the most associated TCRs seen for DRB1 alleles and the fewest for HLA-C alleles. Correlated functional status among segregating V segments might reflect linkage disequilibrium, but an unknown experimental factor could not be ruled out. A later genetic analysis associated a missense DCLRE1C variant with V-gene and J-gene trimming of TCR beta chains, and an independent cohort replicated the association. In a later genetic analysis, fewer N-insertions in productive TCRs were reported among donors in an Asian-associated ancestry cluster than the approximately 710-donor mean. The 87-base-pair reads could not distinguish some IMGT-functional V segments, including TRBV6-2 and TRBV6-3, so those segments were excluded. In this cohort, only TCR beta chains were sequenced, and detectable features were limited by the absence of alpha or paired-chain data. A few of the identified cytomegalovirus-associated TCR beta chains were confirmed in vitro to be specific for cytomegalovirus antigens. In a later analysis, HLA-associated TCR beta chains showed more clonal expansion and lower generation probabilities than non-associated chains that were equally common. The classifier was reported to diagnose cytomegalovirus status with high specificity and sensitivity in both the original cohort and the validation cohort. In an earlier analysis of roughly 560 of the donors, most TCR beta V segments were observed in productive rearrangements about 87% or about 30% of the time, broadly matching IMGT annotations. When HLA alleles, especially DR and DQ, strongly co-occurred, attributing TCR associations to individual alleles was difficult. A later analysis associated about 16,000 TCR beta sequences with specific HLA alleles at a false discovery rate of 0.05. According to a later analysis, parvovirus B19, influenza, CMV and Epstein-Barr virus appeared linked to several top co-occurrence clusters. A later analysis found that most CMV-associated TCR beta chains appeared HLA-restricted, with HLA associations seemingly driven largely by CMV exposure. For the cohort, immune exposure information was limited to CMV serostatus. Presence/absence analyses assumed roughly uniform sequencing depth across donors, an assumption that may not hold. In the study, around 150 TCR beta chains were listed as associated with cytomegalovirus. A cluster of highly shared sequence variants was judged likely to represent a technical artifact of the sequencing pipeline. Across donors, most TCR sequences were observed very rarely, whereas some public TCRs were present in many individuals. A further reported finding was that TCR beta sequences accurately predicted the HLA-A and HLA-B alleles for most subjects in the first cohort. The earlier analysis of approximately 560 of the donors excluded approximately 17 rarely observed V segments, including chromosome 9 orphons, because counts were too low. The authors suggested that the approach could potentially be extended to other disease states and immunological phenotypes.

Receptor libraries were prepared by the immunoSEQ multiplex PCR assay. A mixture of 60 forward primers for TCR Vbeta segments and 13 reverse primers for TCR Jbeta segments was used in the multiplex PCR. A multiplex PCR assay on genomic DNA amplified the CDR3 region of rearranged TCR beta genes. Amplified TCR beta libraries were sequenced as 87-base-pair reads on the Illumina HiSeq System. From the authors' description of their analysis: Across the 700 or so repertoires, a later analysis counted 80 million or so unique TCR beta chains, about 10 million of which were shared by at least two donors. A nearest-neighbor algorithm error-corrected the raw reads and collapsed the reads into unique sequences, merging closely related sequences to remove PCR and sequencing errors. CDR3 sequences were aligned to IMGT reference sequences to assign V, D and J gene segments. Each retained sequence needed at least a six-nucleotide match to both a V gene segment and a J gene segment. A rearrangement was called productive if the CDR3 had no stop codons and remained in frame with V and J, and every other rearrangement was called non-productive. CDR3 was defined by IMGT convention, running from the second conserved V-encoded cysteine to the conserved J-encoded phenylalanine. Sequences without an unambiguous match to a single V gene segment were excluded from the earlier analysis of approximately 600 of the donors. In an earlier analysis of 450 to 750 of the donors, a V segment was called functional when productive rearrangements were above 56.7%, and segregating when the standard deviation between donors exceeded 5%. A statistical classification framework was developed to diagnose cytomegalovirus status using the catalog of TCR beta chain sequences. In a later analysis, TCR nucleotide sequences were compared against IMGT/GENE-DB human TR gene sequences so that V and J genes could be assigned. In a later analysis, CDR3 sequences and most-parsimonious VDJ recombination scenarios were assigned using the TCRdist pipeline. In a later analysis, each TCR beta chain was defined by its CDR3 amino acid sequence together with its V-gene family, and reads lacking a unique V-gene family were excluded. As a way to deal with suspected cross-contamination and a sequencing artifact, a later analysis dropped approximately 570 nucleotide sequences that were highly shared and had low generation probability. For each public chain, a later analysis derived a clonal expansion index from normalized ranks of inferred template counts within each repertoire. A later analysis computed generation probabilities with a VDJ recombination model fitted to out-of-frame rearrangements, and checked the results against IGoR. In a later analysis, TCR-TCR, TCR-HLA and TCR-CMV co-occurrence was scored with hypergeometric tests, and a repertoire-size bias correction was applied to TCR pairs. In a later analysis, false discovery rates were estimated by permuting HLA or CMV assignments 20 times. In a later analysis, co-occurring TCRs were grouped using DBSCAN, and TCRdist sequence similarity was added for clustering within HLA-allele-positive subsets. Repertoires with fewer than 30,000 or more than 120,000 public chains, plus five repertoires with anomalous nucleotide sharing, were excluded from co-occurrence clustering. TCRdb took this table from immuneACCESS and kept in-frame rearrangements with V and J called. Such tables lack part of the clones; where checked against another copy, unresolved V genes explain under half of the gap, and the rest is unexplained. That table supplies the V and J calls and clone size; D and trimming were determined from the DNA. Recorded for this sample are approximately 140,000 clones; around 73% of them occurred a single time. The ten largest clones capture around 1.5% of the sample.

The source is a female donor in good health and CMV-seronegative. The chain employs TRBV18 and TRBJ2-7; 9 nucleotides in the junction match TRBD1. The material sequenced was PBMCs. The DNA is as follows: TGTGCCAGCTCACCCGGGACAGGGTACTACGAGCAGTACTTC. The resulting protein is CASSPGTGYYEQYF.